This T cell receptor beta chain derives from a study of T cell repertoires in cytomegalovirus infection. This clonotype was counted once. The junction shows a germline mismatch at one end, possibly a read error. TCRdb processed the reads anew with MiXCR; each CDR3 protein has one entry. The sample carries some 680,000 distinct CDR3 sequences, approximately 34% recorded once. The length of the CDR3 is 15 residues. Germline lookup yields CDR1 MNHEY and CDR2 SVGAGI. The V and J genes are TRBV6-5 and TRBJ2-1; D is ambiguous. The sequencing sample was made of PBMCs. This TCR derives from a human donor in good health (CMV status not recorded). Some clones in this sample may be carry-over from other donors' samples. The CDR3 DNA is TGTTCCAGCAGTTGGGGTTTCCCTCAGAACAATGAGCAGTTCTTC. This gives the protein CSSSWGFPQNNEQFF.